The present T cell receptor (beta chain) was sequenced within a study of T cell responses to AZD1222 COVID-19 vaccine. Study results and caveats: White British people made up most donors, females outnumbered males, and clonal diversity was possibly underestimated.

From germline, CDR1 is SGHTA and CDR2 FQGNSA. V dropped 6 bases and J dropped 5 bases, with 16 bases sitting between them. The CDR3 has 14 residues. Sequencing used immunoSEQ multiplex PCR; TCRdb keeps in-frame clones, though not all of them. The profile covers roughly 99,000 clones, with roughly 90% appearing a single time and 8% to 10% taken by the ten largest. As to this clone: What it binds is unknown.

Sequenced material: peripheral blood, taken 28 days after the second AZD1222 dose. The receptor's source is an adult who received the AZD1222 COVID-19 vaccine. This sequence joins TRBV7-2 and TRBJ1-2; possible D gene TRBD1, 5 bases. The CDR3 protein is CASSSAQGGYGYTF. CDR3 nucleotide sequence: TGTGCCAGCAGTTCAGCCCAGGGAGGGTATGGCTACACCTTC.